The 25 T cell receptor beta chains below come from one sample, sequenced in a study of T cells in Graves' hyperthyroidism and ophthalmopathy. The investigators amplified TCR beta CDR3 regions from RNA transcripts. HTBI primers were employed in a first-round RT-PCR of the TCR CDR3. Each CDR3 protein gets one entry after TCRdb re-called the multiplex PCR reads with MiXCR. The sample lists roughly 800,000 distinct CDR3 sequences, roughly 40% occurring once. Sequencing was carried out using blood. These receptors came from a man aged 18 to 30 with Graves' hyperthyroidism.

This clonotype was counted once. The junction shows a germline mismatch at one end, possibly a read error. The rearrangement joins TRBV7-9 to TRBJ2-5; TRBD2 agrees at 7 bases. Germline V gene sequence: CDR1 SEHNR, CDR2 FQNEAQ (reference sequence). The CDR3 consists of 18 residues. The CDR3 sequence is CASSHGTNGLEFQETQYF. In nucleotides, the CDR3 is TGCGCCAGCAGCCACGGGACTAACGGACTGGAGTTCCAAGAGACCCAGTACTTC.

This clonotype has at least ten counts. The V and J genes are TRBV2 and TRBJ1-1; D remains ambiguous. Germline V gene data show CDR1 as SNHLY and CDR2 as FYNNEI. CDR3 length: 12 amino acids. V was cut by 2 bases and J by 7 bases, with 8 bases left in between. The CDR3 is CASSEMADEAFF. The CDR3 DNA is TGTGCCAGCAGTGAAATGGCAGATGAAGCTTTCTTT.

Details on this clonotype: A read error may be the cause here, since a much bigger clone is one base away. This chain uses TRBV2 with TRBJ2-7; D is unclear. V was pared by 10 bases and J by 2 bases, with 12 bases between. CDR1 is SNHLY, CDR2 FYNNEI, per germline. The CDR3 contains 12 residues. The CDR3 sequence: CATLGPPYEQYF. Written as DNA, the CDR3 is TGTGCCACCCTAGGCCCCCCCTACGAGCAGTACTTC.

This chain joins TRBV29-1 and TRBJ1-1, with D possibly matching TRBD1 (6 bases). The CDR3 is made up of 18 amino acids. With 5 bases removed from V and 1 base from J, the gap between germline ends came to 26 bases. Germline V lookup: CDR1 SQVTM, CDR2 ANQGSEA. CDR3 sequence reads: CSVYGFVMSATGNTEAFF. The CDR3 region has the DNA TGCAGCGTTTACGGTTTTGTCATGTCCGCGACAGGGAACACTGAAGCTTTCTTT.

The chain employs TRBV19 and TRBJ2-2, with a possible D match to TRBD2 (6 bases). Germline V gene data show CDR1 as LNHDA and CDR2 as SQIVND (reference sequence). The CDR3 runs 16 residues. The V and J ends lost 5 bases and 0 bases respectively, with 13 bases between them. CDR3 bases: TGTGCCAGTAGTTGGCGGGACGTACCGAACACCGGGGAGCTGTTTTTT. It specifies CASSWRDVPNTGELFF.

As DNA, the CDR3 is TGTGCCAGCAGTTTCCCCCTTGAAGAGACCCAGTACTTC. It yields the protein CASSFPLEETQYF. V and J are TRBV12-3 or TRBV12-4 and TRBJ2-5, with no clear D. V gave up 3 bases and J gave up 3 bases, with 8 bases separating them. The CDR3 is made up of 13 amino acids.

The chain recombines TRBV10-3 with TRBJ2-2; no clear D. The CDR3 has 11 amino acids. CDR1 and CDR2 from the germline V gene are ENHRY and SYGVKD. The V end lost 3 bases, the J end lost 8 bases, and 4 bases lay between the germline ends. The CDR3 sequence: CAISDQGELFF. The CDR3 coding sequence is TGTGCCATCAGTGATCAAGGGGAGCTGTTTTTT.

This clonotype showed up many times. This rearrangement joins TRBV7-8 to TRBJ2-7; TRBD1 matches 7 bases. Germline trimming cut 4 bases from V and 3 bases from J; bases unmatched to any gene: 6. This CDR3 spans 14 amino acids. The V gene's germline CDR1 is SGHVS and CDR2 FQNEAQ. CDR3 residues: CASSSGTAIYEQYF. The CDR3, as DNA: TGTGCCAGCAGCTCCGGGACAGCTATCTACGAGCAGTACTTC.

This clonotype was seen repeatedly, ten times or more. V is TRBV29-1 and J is TRBJ1-4, with TRBD1 matching over 8 bases. The V and J ends lost 6 bases and 0 bases, in that order; junction bases with no gene match: 6. The V gene's germline CDR1 is SQVTM and CDR2 ANQGSEA. The CDR3 runs to 15 residues. For the CDR3, the DNA is TGCAGCGTCGTGGGACAGGACGCAACTAATGAAAAACTGTTTTTT. Translating gives CSVVGQDATNEKLFF.

This clonotype appeared many times. This chain uses TRBV29-1 with TRBJ1-1, with TRBD1 matching 8 bases. The germline V gene has CDR1 SQVTM and CDR2 ANQGSEA. The CDR3 has 13 residues. Losses at the gene ends were 7 bases for V and 4 bases for J; bases not matched to a gene: 8. CDR3 amino acids: CSAQGALSTEAFF. In DNA, the CDR3 is TGCAGCGCCCAGGGGGCTTTGAGCACTGAAGCTTTCTTT.

This clonotype turned up a few times. The chain has TRBV20-1 and TRBJ2-7, with D possibly matching TRBD1 (6 bases). This CDR3 spans 15 amino acids. V shed 5 bases and J shed 0 bases, with 17 bases lying between them. Looked up from germline, CDR1 is DFQATT and CDR2 is SNEGSKA (reference sequence). The CDR3 sequence: CSAEGQRLSSYEQYF. In DNA form, the CDR3 reads TGCAGTGCTGAAGGACAGCGCCTCAGCTCCTACGAGCAGTACTTC.

In its sample, this clonotype was seen a few times. The rearrangement links TRBV20-1 to TRBJ2-7; D tentatively fits TRBD1 or TRBD2 (5 bases each). The ends were cut back, 4 bases at V and 0 bases at J, with 16 bases in the middle. The CDR3 extends over 15 amino acids. The germline gives CDR1 DFQATT, CDR2 SNEGSKA (reference sequence). The CDR3 DNA sequence: TGCAGTGCTACCGAAGGGACGCCTGACTCCTACGAGCAGTACTTC. Translation gives CSATEGTPDSYEQYF.

This clonotype has at least ten counts. V usage is TRBV2 and J usage is TRBJ1-5; D unclear. Germline CDR1 SNHLY, CDR2 FYNNEI. The CDR3 contains 12 residues. V was cut by 6 bases and J by 4 bases, with 7 bases left in between. The CDR3: CASRWENQPQHF. CDR3 sequence (DNA): TGTGCCAGCAGATGGGAGAATCAGCCCCAGCATTTT.

V gene TRBV7-2 combines with J gene TRBJ2-2; the D gene is possibly TRBD1 (6 bases). CDR3 size: 14 residues. V was cut by 6 bases and J by 7 bases, with 15 bases left in between. Germline V gene data show CDR1 as SGHTA and CDR2 as FQGNSA. The CDR3 here is CASSWDNRGGELFF. The CDR3 nucleotides are TGTGCCAGCAGTTGGGACAACCGGGGCGGGGAGCTGTTTTTT.

The rearrangement uses TRBV29-1 and TRBJ1-5; 9 bases map to TRBD1. This CDR3 region has 16 residues. The germline CDR1 and CDR2 sequences are SQVTM and ANQGSEA. The CDR3 region has the DNA TGCACCTCGGGAACAGGGGGCAGGCAGGGCAATCAGCCCCAGCATTTT. As protein: CTSGTGGRQGNQPQHF.

The chain joins TRBV7-2 to TRBJ1-4, with D unresolved. This CDR3 comprises 16 residues. Germline V gene data show CDR1 as SGHTA and CDR2 as FQGNSA. V lost 1 base to trimming and J lost 5 bases, with 14 bases between them. The CDR3, as DNA: TGTGCCAGCAGCTTAGGCGGGCCCCTCGAAAATGAAAAACTGTTTTTT. Translation gives CASSLGGPLENEKLFF.

The DNA of the CDR3 is TGTGCCAGCAGCACCCAGGGCGGGGTTGATTTTGAGACCCAGTACTTC. This encodes CASSTQGGVDFETQYF. V is TRBV9 and J is TRBJ2-5; D is possibly TRBD2 (6 bases). The germline CDR1 and CDR2 sequences are SGDLS and YYNGEE. This CDR3 has 16 amino acids. Between the trimmed V and J ends, which lost 4 bases and 5 bases, there was a span of 21 bases.

The sample holds many counts of this clonotype. J is TRBJ2-2 and V is TRBV2, with D possibly being TRBD1 (6 bases). Germline values: CDR1 SNHLY, CDR2 FYNNEI. Trimming took 5 bases from V and 5 from J, leaving 12 bases between them. CDR3 length equals 14 residues. The CDR3 region has the DNA TGTGCCAGCAGTTACAGGGACCTAACCGGGGAGCTGTTTTTT. Residues: CASSYRDLTGELFF.

The chain is built from TRBV7-8 and TRBJ2-7; no reliable D call. From germline, CDR1 is SGHVS and CDR2 FQNEAQ. The V end lost 5 bases, the J end lost 6 bases, and 11 bases lay between the germline ends. This CDR3 has 12 residues. The CDR3 loop reads CASSGPRGEQYF. CDR3 sequence (DNA): TGTGCCAGCAGCGGCCCTAGAGGCGAGCAGTACTTC.

The V call is TRBV7-3, the J call TRBJ1-1; D may be TRBD1 (5 bases). This CDR3 comprises 16 residues. Per germline, CDR1 SGHTA and CDR2 FQGTGA. Trimming left V 1 base short and J 4 bases short, with 16 bases between. As DNA, the CDR3 is TGTGCCAGCAGCTTAATGGCGGCGAAGGGACCCACTGAAGCTTTCTTT. It is translated as CASSLMAAKGPTEAFF.

The V gene is TRBV29-1, the J gene TRBJ2-6; D remains ambiguous. The CDR3 has 13 amino acids. The V end lost 1 base, the J end lost 4 bases, and 5 bases lay between the germline ends. Germline V gene data show CDR1 as SQVTM and CDR2 as ANQGSEA. The CDR3, as DNA: TGCAGCGTTGAAGGGGAAGGGGCCAACGTCCTGACTTTC. This translates into CSVEGEGANVLTF.

In regard to this clonotype: This may come from a read error, since a much larger clone is one base off. In nucleotides, the CDR3 is TGTGCCAGCAGTGAAGGGTTAGCGGGGGCCTACGAGCAGTGCTTC. Translated: CASSEGLAGAYEQCF. The V call is TRBV2, the J call TRBJ2-7, with 9 bases lining up with TRBD2. The V gene's germline CDR1 is SNHLY and CDR2 FYNNEI. The CDR3 spans 15 residues.

This sequence joins TRBV25-1 and TRBJ2-3, with D possibly being TRBD2 (6 bases). This CDR3 region has 14 residues. V lost 5 bases to trimming and J lost 0 bases, with 9 bases between them. Germline lookup yields CDR1 MGHDK and CDR2 SYGVNS. The DNA for the CDR3 is TGTGCCAGCAGTTATAGCGGCAGCACAGATACGCAGTATTTT. Amino acids: CASSYSGSTDTQYF.

Notes on this clonotype: The CDR3 does not close with the conserved phenylalanine or tryptophan, likely indicating a read error. The chain is built from TRBV13 and TRBJ2-7; D might be TRBD1 (6 bases). Germline assignment: CDR1 PRHDT and CDR2 FYEKMQ (reference sequence). The CDR3 length is 17 residues. Trimming removed 1 base at V and 0 bases at J, with 16 bases between. CDR3 loop: CASSLVSQGSPSYEQYL. Written as DNA, the CDR3 is TGTGCCAGCAGCTTAGTGTCGCAGGGGTCCCCCTCCTACGAGCAGTACCTC.

The chain joins TRBV29-1 to TRBJ2-7, with 10 positions matching TRBD1. The CDR3 consists of 13 residues. Looked up from germline, CDR1 is SQVTM and CDR2 is ANQGSEA. The CDR3 loop reads CSRRDRGAYEQYF. The CDR3 bases are TGCAGTAGAAGGGACAGGGGTGCCTACGAGCAGTACTTC.